Following are 15 T cell receptor beta chains from one sample sequenced in a study of siplizumab effects on memory and regulatory T cells. Clones were read by immunoSEQ multiplex PCR, and TCRdb kept only the in-frame ones, dropping some. The repertoire consists of roughly 92,000 clones, with just under 95% occurring once and the leading ten covering 1% to 1.5%. Sequenced input: non-Treg CD4+ T cells sorted from blood. The receptors were sampled from a human donor in good health.

The chain recombines TRBV5-4 with TRBJ2-3; D unclear. CDR1 is SGHNT, CDR2 YYREEE, per germline (reference sequence). Trimming took 4 bases from V and 0 from J, leaving 6 bases between them. CDR3 length: 13 residues. The CDR3 region is CASSTLSTDTQYF. The CDR3 DNA sequence: TGTGCCAGCAGCACCCTGAGCACAGATACGCAGTATTTT.

V gene TRBV10-1 combines with J gene TRBJ2-7; D might be TRBD2 (5 bases). Germline-derived CDR1 and CDR2 are WNHNN and SYGVQD (reference sequence). V lost 4 bases and J 0 bases, leaving 7 bases between the germline ends. CDR3 length: 13 amino acids. CDR3 residues: CASSGRDSYEQYF. The CDR3 nucleotides read TGCGCCAGCAGTGGACGGGACTCCTACGAGCAGTACTTC.

The chain is built from TRBV7-9 and TRBJ2-7; D is possibly TRBD2 (6 bases). The germline V gene encodes CDR1 SEHNR and CDR2 FQNEAQ (reference sequence). This CDR3 is 18 amino acids long. The ends were cut back, 5 bases at V and 1 base at J, with 24 bases in the middle. CDR3 nucleotide sequence: TGTGCCAGCAGCGTACGACCGGGAGTGGGGACGAGATCCTACGAGCAGTACTTC. Translation gives CASSVRPGVGTRSYEQYF.

The chain employs TRBV4-2 and TRBJ2-1; D possibly matches TRBD1 or TRBD2 (5 bases each). Deletions cut 1 base from V and 0 bases from J, with 13 bases between. Germline values: CDR1 LGHNA, CDR2 YNFKEQ. The CDR3 spans 17 residues. CDR3 DNA sequence: TGTGCCAGCAGCCAAGCCTTAGGGGAGAGCTCCTACAATGAGCAGTTCTTC. Protein: CASSQALGESSYNEQFF.

The count of this clone is one. The chain joins TRBV19 to TRBJ1-1; D perhaps matches TRBD1 (5 bases). This CDR3 contains 13 residues. Germline V gives CDR1 LNHDA, CDR2 SQIVND (reference sequence). Trimming removed 11 bases from V and 3 bases from J, with 16 bases in between. The CDR3 protein is CAPHAGVYTEAFF. CDR3 bases: TGTGCCCCACACGCGGGGGTTTACACTGAAGCTTTCTTT.

The CDR3, as DNA: TGTGCCATCAGTGATGGTTTGCGGAACCAAGAGACCCAGTACTTC. As protein: CAISDGLRNQETQYF. The V and J genes are TRBV10-3 and TRBJ2-5; D remains ambiguous. Trimming removed 3 bases at V and 0 bases at J, with 11 bases between. The germline gives CDR1 ENHRY, CDR2 SYGVKD. The CDR3 spans 15 residues.

The CDR3 loop is CASSYSRRINSPLHF. The CDR3 DNA sequence: TGTGCCAGCAGTTACTCGAGGCGGATTAATTCACCCCTCCACTTT. The genes are TRBV6-5 and TRBJ1-6; D is unresolved. The V gene's germline CDR1 is MNHEY and CDR2 SVGAGI. Trimming pared 0 bases from V and 6 bases from J, leaving 9 bases between. This CDR3 comprises 15 residues.

This clone came up once. The chain's CDR3 is CASSPGTQYEQYF. The DNA of the CDR3 is TGTGCCAGCAGTCCCGGGACCCAGTACGAGCAGTACTTC. The rearrangement links TRBV6-1 to TRBJ2-7; the D gene could be TRBD1 or TRBD2 (5 bases each). The germline CDR1 and CDR2 sequences are MNHNS and SASEGT. The CDR3 is made up of 13 amino acids. The V end lost 5 bases, the J end lost 4 bases, and 12 bases lay between the germline ends.

This chain joins TRBV6-5 and TRBJ2-7; maybe TRBD1 (5 bases). V was pared by 2 bases and J by 2 bases, with 10 bases between. CDR3 size: 14 residues. From germline, CDR1 is MNHEY and CDR2 SVGAGI. In DNA form, the CDR3 reads TGTGCCAGCAGTTACGACGCCAGGGCCTACGAGCAGTACTTC. It specifies CASSYDARAYEQYF.

The chain is built from TRBV18 and TRBJ2-7, with D perhaps matching TRBD1 (5 bases). The germline V gene encodes CDR1 KGHSH and CDR2 LQKENI. Between the trimmed V and J ends, which lost 6 bases and 2 bases, there was a span of 8 bases. This CDR3 has 12 residues. CDR3 sequence: CASSTATYEQYF. The CDR3 bases are TGTGCCAGCTCGACAGCTACCTACGAGCAGTACTTC.

The CDR3: CASSASGRTYEQYF. The CDR3 DNA reads TGCGCCAGCAGTGCTAGCGGGAGGACCTACGAGCAGTACTTC. The rearrangement links TRBV10-1 to TRBJ2-7; 11 bases map to TRBD2. This CDR3 region has 14 residues. Trimming removed 4 bases from V and 2 bases from J; junction bases left unmatched: 1. CDR1 is WNHNN, CDR2 SYGVQD, per germline (reference sequence).

The chain carries TRBV10-2 and TRBJ2-5, with TRBD2 matching 14 bases. The CDR3 has 16 residues. V shed 7 bases and J 5 bases; nucleotides not matched to a gene: 9. Germline CDR1 reads WSHSY; CDR2 reads SAAADI. As DNA, the CDR3 is TGCGCCAGCAAAGGACTAGCGGGAGGACCCCGCGAGACCCAGTACTTC. This encodes CASKGLAGGPRETQYF.

The chain is built from TRBV27 and TRBJ2-5, with unresolved D. Trimming cost V 10 bases and J 1 base, with 13 bases left between them. CDR3 length equals 13 residues. Germline CDR1 reads MNHEY; CDR2 reads SMNVEV (reference sequence). The CDR3 protein is CATGPFAQETQYF. CDR3 sequence (DNA): TGTGCCACCGGACCCTTCGCCCAAGAGACCCAGTACTTC.

J is TRBJ1-5 and V is TRBV21-1; TRBD1, the table's D call, lacks a check against the DNA. TRBV21-1 is a listed pseudogene. This CDR3 has 14 residues. As DNA, the CDR3 is TGTGCCAGCAGCAAAGGGGGCGAGGATCAGCCCCAGCATTTT. It is translated as CASSKGGEDQPQHF.

About this clone: At the DNA level, this CDR3 is encoded by other sequences in the same sample as well. This chain joins TRBV28 and TRBJ2-2; no definite D call. Trimming took 8 bases from V and 6 from J, leaving 4 bases between them. Germline V gene data show CDR1 as MDHEN and CDR2 as SYDVKM. CDR3 length: 10 amino acids. The CDR3 nucleotides read TGTGCCAGCGGTGCCGGGGAGCTGTTTTTT. Amino acid sequence: CASGAGELFF.